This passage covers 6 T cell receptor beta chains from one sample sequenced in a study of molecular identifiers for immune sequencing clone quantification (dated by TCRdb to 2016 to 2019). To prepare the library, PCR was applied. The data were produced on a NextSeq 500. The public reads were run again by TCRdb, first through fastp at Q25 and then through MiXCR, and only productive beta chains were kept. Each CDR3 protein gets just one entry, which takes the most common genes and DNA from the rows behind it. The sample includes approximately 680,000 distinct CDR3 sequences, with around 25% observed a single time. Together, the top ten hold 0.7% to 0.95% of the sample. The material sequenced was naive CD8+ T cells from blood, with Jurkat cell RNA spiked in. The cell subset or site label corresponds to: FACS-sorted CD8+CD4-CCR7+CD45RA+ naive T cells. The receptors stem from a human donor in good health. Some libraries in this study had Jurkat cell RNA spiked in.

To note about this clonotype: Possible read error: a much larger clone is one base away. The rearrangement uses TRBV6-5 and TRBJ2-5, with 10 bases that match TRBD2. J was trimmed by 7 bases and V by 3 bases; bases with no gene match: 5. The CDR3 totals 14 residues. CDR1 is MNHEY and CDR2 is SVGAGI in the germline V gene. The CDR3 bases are TGTGCCAGCAGTTATGTTCAGCGGGGGGGGACCCAGTACTTC. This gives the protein CASSYVQRGGTQYF.

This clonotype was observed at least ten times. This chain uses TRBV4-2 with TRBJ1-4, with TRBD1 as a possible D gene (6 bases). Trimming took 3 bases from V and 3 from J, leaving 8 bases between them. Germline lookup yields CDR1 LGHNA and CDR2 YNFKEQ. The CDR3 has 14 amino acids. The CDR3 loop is CASSQDSPNEKLFF. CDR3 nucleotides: TGTGCCAGCAGCCAGGACAGTCCTAATGAAAAACTGTTTTTT.

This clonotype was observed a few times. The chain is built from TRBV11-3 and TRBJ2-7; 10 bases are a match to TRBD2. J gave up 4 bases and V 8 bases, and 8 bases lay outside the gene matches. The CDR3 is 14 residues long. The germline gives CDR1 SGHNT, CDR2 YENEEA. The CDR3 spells CASPFLAGVYEQYF. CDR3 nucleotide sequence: TGTGCCAGCCCCTTCCTAGCGGGAGTATACGAGCAGTACTTC.

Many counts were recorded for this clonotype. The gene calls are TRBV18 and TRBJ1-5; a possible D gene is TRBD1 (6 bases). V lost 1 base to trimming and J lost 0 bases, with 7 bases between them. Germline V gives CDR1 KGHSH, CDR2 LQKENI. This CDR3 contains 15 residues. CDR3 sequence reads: CASSPRDNSNQPQHF. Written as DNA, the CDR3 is TGTGCCAGCTCACCACGGGACAATAGCAATCAGCCCCAGCATTTT.

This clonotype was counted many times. The CDR3: CASDAGIAEAFF. CDR3 coding DNA: TGTGCCAGTGACGCAGGGATCGCTGAAGCTTTCTTT. The V gene is TRBV2, the J gene TRBJ1-1; weak D call: TRBD1 (5 bases). V was pared by 9 bases and J by 6 bases, with 14 bases between. The germline V gene encodes CDR1 SNHLY and CDR2 FYNNEI. The CDR3 totals 12 residues. The variable domain in full, with the rest retrieved from reference TRBV2 and TRBJ1-1, is EPEVTQTPSHQVTQMGQEVILRCVPISNHLYFYWYRQILGQKVEFLVSFYNNEISEKSEIFDDQFSVERPDGSNFTLKIRSTKLEDSAMYFCASDAGIAEAFFGQGTRLTVV.

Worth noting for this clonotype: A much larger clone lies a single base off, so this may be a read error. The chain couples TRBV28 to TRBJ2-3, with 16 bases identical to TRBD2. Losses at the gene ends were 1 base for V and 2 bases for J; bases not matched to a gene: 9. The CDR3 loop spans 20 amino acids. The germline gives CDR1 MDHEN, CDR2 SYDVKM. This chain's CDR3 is CASSLSPGLAGGGATDTQYF. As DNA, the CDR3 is TGTGCCAGCAGTTTATCACCGGGACTAGCGGGAGGGGGTGCCACAGATACGCAGTATTTT. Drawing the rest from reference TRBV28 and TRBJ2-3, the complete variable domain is DVKVTQSSRYLVKRTGEKVFLECVQDMDHENMFWYRQDPGLGLRLIYFSYDVKMKEKGDIPEGYSVSREKKERFSLILESASTNQTSMYLCASSLSPGLAGGGATDTQYFGPGTRLTVL.